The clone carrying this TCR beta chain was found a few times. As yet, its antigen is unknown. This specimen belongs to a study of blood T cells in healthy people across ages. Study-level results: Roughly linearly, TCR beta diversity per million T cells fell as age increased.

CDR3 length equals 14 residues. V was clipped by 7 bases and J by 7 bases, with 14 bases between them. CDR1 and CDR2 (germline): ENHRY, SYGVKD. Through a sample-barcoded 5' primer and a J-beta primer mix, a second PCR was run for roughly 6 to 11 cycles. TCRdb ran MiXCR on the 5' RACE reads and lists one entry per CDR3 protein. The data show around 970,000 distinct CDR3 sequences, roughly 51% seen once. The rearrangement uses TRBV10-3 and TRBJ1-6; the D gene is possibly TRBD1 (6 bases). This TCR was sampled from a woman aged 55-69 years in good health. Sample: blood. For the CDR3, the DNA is TGTGCCATCAACCAGGACAGAAACAATTCACCCCTCCACTTT. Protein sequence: CAINQDRNNSPLHF.